Sequencing of this T cell receptor (beta chain) was carried out in a study of identical twins. Template switching introduced a universal primer site, and the cDNA bore unique molecular identifiers. Each CDR3 protein is one row after TCRdb ran MiXCR on the 5' RACE reads. This sample yields roughly 720,000 distinct CDR3 sequences, of which approximately 18% are seen a single time; about an eighth belongs to the top ten. V lost 11 bases to trimming and J lost 7 bases; unmatched junction nucleotides: 7. The CDR3 contains 12 residues. Per germline, CDR1 ENHRY and CDR2 SYGVKD. These data also featured in a second study, about T cells expressing NK-cell markers. In that study: Seven of the eight sequenced donors were classified as HCMV-seropositive, and one was classified as seronegative. In several donors, these clonotypes also led the CD3+CD56-NKG2C+ fraction. Expanded clones of NKG2C+ T cells had an unclear HCMV specificity.

This chain uses TRBV10-3 with TRBJ1-4, with 7 positions matching TRBD1. This TCR was recovered from a woman aged 18 to 35 in good health. The sequenced sample was PBMCs. The CDR3 nucleotides are TGTGCCTCAGGACAGGAGGTTGAAAAACTGTTTTTT. It translates to CASGQEVEKLFF.